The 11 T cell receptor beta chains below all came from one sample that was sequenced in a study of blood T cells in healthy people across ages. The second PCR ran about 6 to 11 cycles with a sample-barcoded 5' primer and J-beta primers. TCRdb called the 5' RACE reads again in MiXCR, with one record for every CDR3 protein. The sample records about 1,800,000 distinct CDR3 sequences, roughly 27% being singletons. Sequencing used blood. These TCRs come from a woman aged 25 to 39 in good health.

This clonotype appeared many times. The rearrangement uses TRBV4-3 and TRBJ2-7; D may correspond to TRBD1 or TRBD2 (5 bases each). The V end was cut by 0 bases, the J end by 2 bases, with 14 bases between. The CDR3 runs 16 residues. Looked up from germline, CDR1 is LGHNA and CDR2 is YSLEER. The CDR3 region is CASSQDTGTLPYEQYF. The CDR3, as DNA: TGCGCCAGCAGCCAAGATACCGGGACCCTACCCTACGAGCAGTACTTC.

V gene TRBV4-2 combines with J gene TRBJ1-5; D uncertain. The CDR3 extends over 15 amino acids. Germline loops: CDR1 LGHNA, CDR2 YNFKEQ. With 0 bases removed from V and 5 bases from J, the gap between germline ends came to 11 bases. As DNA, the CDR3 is TGTGCCAGCAGCCAAGATGGGAGAGGAGATCAGCCCCAGCATTTT. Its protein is CASSQDGRGDQPQHF.

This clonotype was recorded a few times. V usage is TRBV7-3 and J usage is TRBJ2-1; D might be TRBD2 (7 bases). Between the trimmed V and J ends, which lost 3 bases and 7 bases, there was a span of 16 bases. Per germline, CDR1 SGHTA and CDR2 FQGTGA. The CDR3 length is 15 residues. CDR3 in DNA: TGTGCCAGCAGCTTCGGGGGGCCGTCGGTTAATGAGCAGTTCTTC. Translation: CASSFGGPSVNEQFF.

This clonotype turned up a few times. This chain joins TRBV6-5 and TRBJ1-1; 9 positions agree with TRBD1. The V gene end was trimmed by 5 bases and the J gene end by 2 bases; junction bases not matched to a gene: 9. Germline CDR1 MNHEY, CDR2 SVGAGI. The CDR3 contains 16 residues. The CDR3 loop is CASSQRQGVENTEAFF. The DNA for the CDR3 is TGTGCCAGCAGTCAAAGACAGGGGGTTGAAAACACTGAAGCTTTCTTT.

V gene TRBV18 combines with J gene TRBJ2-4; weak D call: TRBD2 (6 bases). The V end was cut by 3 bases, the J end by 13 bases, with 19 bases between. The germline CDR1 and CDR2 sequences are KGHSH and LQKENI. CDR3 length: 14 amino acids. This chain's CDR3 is CASSPENRRDEQYF. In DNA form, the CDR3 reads TGTGCCAGCTCACCGGAGAATAGGCGGGATGAGCAGTACTTC.

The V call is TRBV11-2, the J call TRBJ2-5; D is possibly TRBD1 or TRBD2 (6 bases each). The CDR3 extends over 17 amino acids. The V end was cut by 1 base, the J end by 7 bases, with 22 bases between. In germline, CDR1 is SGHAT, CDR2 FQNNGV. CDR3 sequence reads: CASSLVTGAGAVRTQYF. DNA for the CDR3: TGTGCCAGCAGCTTAGTAACGGGGGCAGGGGCGGTTAGGACCCAGTACTTC. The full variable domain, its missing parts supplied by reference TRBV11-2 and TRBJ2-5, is EAGVAQSPRYKIIEKRQSVAFWCNPISGHATLYWYQQILGQGPKLLIQFQNNGVVDDSQLPKDRFSAERLKGVDSTLKIQPAKLEDSAVYLCASSLVTGAGAVRTQYFGPGTRLLVL.

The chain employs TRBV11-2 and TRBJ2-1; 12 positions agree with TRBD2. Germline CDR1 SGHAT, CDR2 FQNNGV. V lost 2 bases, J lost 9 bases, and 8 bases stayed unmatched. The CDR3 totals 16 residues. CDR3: CASSLSLLAGGFEQFF. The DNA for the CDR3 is TGTGCCAGCAGCTTATCTCTGCTAGCGGGAGGGTTTGAGCAGTTCTTC.

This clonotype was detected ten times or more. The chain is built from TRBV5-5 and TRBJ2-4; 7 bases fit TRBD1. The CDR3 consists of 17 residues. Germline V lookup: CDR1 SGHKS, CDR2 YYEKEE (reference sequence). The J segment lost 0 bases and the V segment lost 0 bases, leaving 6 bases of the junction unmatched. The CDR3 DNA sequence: TGTGCCAGCAGCTTGGGACAGGGCTTTATAGCCAAAAACATTCAGTACTTC. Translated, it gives CASSLGQGFIAKNIQYF.

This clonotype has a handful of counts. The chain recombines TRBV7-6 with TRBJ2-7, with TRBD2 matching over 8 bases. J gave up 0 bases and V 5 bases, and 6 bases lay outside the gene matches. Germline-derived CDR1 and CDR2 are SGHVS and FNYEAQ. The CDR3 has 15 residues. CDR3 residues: CASSHASGSSYEQYF. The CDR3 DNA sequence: TGTGCCAGCAGCCACGCAAGCGGGAGCTCCTACGAGCAGTACTTC.

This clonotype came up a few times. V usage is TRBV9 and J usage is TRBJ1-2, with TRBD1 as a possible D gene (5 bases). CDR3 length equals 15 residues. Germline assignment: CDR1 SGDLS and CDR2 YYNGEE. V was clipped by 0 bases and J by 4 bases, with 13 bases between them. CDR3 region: CASSVATGGAYGYTF. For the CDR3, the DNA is TGTGCCAGCAGCGTAGCTACGGGAGGGGCCTATGGCTACACCTTC.

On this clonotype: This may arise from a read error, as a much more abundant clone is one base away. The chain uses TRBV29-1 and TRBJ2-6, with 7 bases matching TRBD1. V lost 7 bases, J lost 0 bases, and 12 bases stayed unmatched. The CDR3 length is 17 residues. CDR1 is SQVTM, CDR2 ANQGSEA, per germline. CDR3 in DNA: TGCAGCGCCGTTCTGACAGGGTGTATCTCTGGGGCCAACGTCCTGACTTTC. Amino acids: CSAVLTGCISGANVLTF.